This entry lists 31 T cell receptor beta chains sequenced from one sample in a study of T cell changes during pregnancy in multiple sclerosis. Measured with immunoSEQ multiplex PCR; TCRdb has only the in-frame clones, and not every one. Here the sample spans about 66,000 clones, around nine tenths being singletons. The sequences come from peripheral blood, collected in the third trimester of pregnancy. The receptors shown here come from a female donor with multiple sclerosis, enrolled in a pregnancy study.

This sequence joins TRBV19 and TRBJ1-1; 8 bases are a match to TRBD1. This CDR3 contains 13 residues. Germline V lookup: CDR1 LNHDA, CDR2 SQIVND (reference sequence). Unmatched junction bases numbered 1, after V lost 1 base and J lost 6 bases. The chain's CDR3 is CASSIGTGPEAFF. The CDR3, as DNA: TGTGCCAGTAGTATAGGGACAGGGCCTGAAGCTTTCTTT.

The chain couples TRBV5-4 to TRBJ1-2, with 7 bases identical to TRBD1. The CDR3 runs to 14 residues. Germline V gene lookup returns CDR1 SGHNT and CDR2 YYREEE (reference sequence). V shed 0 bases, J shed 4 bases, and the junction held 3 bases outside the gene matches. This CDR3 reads CASSLEDRAYGYTF. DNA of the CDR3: TGTGCCAGCAGCTTGGAAGACAGGGCCTATGGCTACACCTTC.

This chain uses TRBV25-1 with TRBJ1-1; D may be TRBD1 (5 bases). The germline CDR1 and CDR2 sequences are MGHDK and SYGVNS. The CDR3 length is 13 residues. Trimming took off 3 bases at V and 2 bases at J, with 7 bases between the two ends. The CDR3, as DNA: TGTGCCAGCAGTGACAGGGCAAACACTGAAGCTTTCTTT. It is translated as CASSDRANTEAFF.

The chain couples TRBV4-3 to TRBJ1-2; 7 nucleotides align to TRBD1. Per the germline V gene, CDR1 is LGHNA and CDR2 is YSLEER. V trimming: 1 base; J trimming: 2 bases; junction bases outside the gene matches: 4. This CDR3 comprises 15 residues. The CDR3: CASSQVGQANYGYTF. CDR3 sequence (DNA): TGCGCCAGCAGCCAAGTTGGACAGGCCAACTATGGCTACACCTTC.

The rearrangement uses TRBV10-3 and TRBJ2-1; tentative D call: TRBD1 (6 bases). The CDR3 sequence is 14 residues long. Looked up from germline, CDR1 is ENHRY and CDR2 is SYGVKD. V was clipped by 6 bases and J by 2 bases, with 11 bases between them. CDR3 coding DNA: TGTGCCATCAGCGGAACAGGGACCTACAATGAGCAGTTCTTC. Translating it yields CAISGTGTYNEQFF.

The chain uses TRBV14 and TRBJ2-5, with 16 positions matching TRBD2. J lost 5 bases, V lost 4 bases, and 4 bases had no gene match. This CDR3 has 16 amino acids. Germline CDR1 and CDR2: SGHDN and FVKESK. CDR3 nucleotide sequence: TGTGCCAGCAGCCCCGGGACTAGCGGGGGGGCGGAGACCCAGTACTTC. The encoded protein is CASSPGTSGGAETQYF.

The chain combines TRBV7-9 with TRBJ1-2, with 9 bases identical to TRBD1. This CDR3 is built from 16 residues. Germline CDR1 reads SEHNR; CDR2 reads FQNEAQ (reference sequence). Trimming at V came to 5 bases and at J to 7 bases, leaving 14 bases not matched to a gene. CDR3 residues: CASSPDLQGAAGGYTF. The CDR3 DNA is TGTGCCAGCAGCCCCGACCTACAGGGGGCGGCAGGTGGCTACACCTTC. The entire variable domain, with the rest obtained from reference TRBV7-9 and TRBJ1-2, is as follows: DTGVSQNPRHKITKRGQNVTFRCDPISEHNRLYWYRQTLGQGPEFLTYFQNEAQLEKSRLLSDRFSAERPKGSFSTLEIQRTEQGDSAMYLCASSPDLQGAAGGYTFGSGTRLTVV.

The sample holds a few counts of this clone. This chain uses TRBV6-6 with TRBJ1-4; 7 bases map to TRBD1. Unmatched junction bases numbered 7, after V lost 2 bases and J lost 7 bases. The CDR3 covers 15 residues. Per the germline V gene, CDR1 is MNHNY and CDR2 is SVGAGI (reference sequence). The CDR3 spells CASSYLEGAREKLFF. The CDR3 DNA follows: TGTGCCAGCAGTTACCTGGAGGGGGCGCGTGAAAAACTGTTTTTT.

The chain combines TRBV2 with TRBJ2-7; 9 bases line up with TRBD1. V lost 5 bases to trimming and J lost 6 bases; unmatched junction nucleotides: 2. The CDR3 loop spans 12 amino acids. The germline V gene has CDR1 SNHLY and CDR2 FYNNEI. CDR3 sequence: CASSQQGAEQYF. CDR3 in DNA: TGTGCCAGCAGTCAACAGGGGGCCGAGCAGTACTTC.

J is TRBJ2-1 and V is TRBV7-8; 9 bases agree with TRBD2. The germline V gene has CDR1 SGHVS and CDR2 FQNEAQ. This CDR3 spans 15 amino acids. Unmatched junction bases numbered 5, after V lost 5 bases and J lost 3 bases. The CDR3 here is CASSAGTSYYNEQFF. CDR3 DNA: TGTGCCAGCAGCGCGGGGACTAGCTACTACAATGAGCAGTTCTTC.

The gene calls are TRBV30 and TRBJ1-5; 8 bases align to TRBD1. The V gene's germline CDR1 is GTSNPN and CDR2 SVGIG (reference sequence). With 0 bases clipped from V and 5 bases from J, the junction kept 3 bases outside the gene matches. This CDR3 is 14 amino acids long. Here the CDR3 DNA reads TGTGCCTGGAGTGTCGGACAGGGCTATCAGCCCCAGCATTTT. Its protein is CAWSVGQGYQPQHF.

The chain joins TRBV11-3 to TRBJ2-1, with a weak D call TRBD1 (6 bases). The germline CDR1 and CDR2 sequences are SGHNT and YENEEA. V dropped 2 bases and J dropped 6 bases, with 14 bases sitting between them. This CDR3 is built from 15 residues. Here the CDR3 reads CASSLIGGVPNEQFF. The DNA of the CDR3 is TGTGCCAGCAGCTTAATTGGGGGCGTCCCCAATGAGCAGTTCTTC.

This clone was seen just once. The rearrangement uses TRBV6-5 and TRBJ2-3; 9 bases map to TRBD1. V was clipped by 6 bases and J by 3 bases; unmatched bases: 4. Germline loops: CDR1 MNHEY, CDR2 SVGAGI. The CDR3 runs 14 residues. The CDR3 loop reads CASSRDRETDTQYF. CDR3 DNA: TGTGCCAGCAGCCGGGACAGGGAAACAGATACGCAGTATTTT.

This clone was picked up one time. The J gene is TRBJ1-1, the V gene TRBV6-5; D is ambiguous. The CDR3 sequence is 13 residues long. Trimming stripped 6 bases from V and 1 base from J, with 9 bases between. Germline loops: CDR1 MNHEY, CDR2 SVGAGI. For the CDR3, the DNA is TGTGCCAGCAGACCAACAGCGAACACTGAAGCTTTCTTT. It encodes CASRPTANTEAFF.

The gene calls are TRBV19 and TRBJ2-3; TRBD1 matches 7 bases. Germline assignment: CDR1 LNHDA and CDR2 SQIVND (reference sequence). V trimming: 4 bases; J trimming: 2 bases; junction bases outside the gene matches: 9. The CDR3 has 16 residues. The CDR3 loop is CASSKLQGFNTDTQYF. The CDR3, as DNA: TGTGCCAGTAGTAAACTACAGGGGTTCAACACAGATACGCAGTATTTT.

In DNA form, the CDR3 reads TGCAGCGTTGAGAGGGCCGTTGGCTACACCTTC. Translating it yields CSVERAVGYTF. This sequence joins TRBV29-1 and TRBJ1-2, with D unclear. The CDR3 is 11 residues long. Trimming left V 3 bases short and J 7 bases short, with 9 bases between. CDR1 is SQVTM and CDR2 is ANQGSEA in the germline V gene.

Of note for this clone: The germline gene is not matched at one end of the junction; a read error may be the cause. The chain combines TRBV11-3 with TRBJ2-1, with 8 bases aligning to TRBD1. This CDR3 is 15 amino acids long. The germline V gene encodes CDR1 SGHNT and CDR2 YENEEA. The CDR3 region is CASSLQGASHNEQFF. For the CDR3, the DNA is TGTGCCAGCAGCTTACAGGGGGCCTCCCACAATGAGCAGTTCTTC.

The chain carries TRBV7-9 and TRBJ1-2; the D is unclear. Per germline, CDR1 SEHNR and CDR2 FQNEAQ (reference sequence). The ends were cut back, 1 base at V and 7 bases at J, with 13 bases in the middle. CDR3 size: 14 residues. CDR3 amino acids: CASSLDDIGRGYTF. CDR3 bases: TGTGCCAGCAGCTTAGATGACATCGGTCGTGGCTACACCTTC.

The CDR3 protein is CSVETDQETQYF. CDR3 bases: TGCAGCGTTGAGACAGACCAAGAGACCCAGTACTTC. This chain joins TRBV29-1 and TRBJ2-5; D is perhaps TRBD1 (5 bases). The CDR3 sequence is 12 residues long. The V end lost 3 bases, the J end lost 0 bases, and 5 bases lay between the germline ends. Germline assignment: CDR1 SQVTM and CDR2 ANQGSEA. The full variable domain, its missing parts supplied by reference TRBV29-1 and TRBJ2-5, is SAVISQKPSRDICQRGTSLTIQCQVDSQVTMMFWYRQQPGQSLTLIATANQGSEATYESGFVIDKFPISRPNLTFSTLTVSNMSPEDSSIYLCSVETDQETQYFGPGTRLLVL.

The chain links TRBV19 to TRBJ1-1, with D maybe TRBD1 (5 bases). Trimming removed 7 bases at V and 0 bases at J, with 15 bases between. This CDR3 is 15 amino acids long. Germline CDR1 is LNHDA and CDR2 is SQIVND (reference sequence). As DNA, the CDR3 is TGTGCCAGTAAGGCCCTGGGGGGTTTGAACACTGAAGCTTTCTTT. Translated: CASKALGGLNTEAFF.

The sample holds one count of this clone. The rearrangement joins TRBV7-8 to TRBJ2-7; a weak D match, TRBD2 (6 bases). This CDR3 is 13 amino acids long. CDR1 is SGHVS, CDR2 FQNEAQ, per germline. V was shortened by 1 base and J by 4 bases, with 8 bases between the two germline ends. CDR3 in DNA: TGTGCCAGCAGCTTAGAGGGGACTTACGAGCAGTACTTC. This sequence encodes CASSLEGTYEQYF.

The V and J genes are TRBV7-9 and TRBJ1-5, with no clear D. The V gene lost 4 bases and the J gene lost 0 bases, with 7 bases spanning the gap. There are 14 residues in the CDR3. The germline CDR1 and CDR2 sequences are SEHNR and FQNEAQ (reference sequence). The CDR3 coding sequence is TGTGCCAGCAGCTCCTCTAATAGCAATCAGCCCCAGCATTTT. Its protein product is CASSSSNSNQPQHF.

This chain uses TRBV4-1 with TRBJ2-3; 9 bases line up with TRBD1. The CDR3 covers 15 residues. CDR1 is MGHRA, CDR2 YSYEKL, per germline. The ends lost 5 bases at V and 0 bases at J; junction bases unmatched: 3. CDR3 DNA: TGCGCCAGCAGCATACAGGGGGCGAGCACAGATACGCAGTATTTT. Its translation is CASSIQGASTDTQYF.

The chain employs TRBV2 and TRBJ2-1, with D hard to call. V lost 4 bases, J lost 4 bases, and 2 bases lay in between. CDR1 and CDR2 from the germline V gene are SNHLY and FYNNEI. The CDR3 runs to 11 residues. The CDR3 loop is CASSAYNEQFF. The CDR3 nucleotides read TGTGCCAGCAGTGCGTACAATGAGCAGTTCTTC. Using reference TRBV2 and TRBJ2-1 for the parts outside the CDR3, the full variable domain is EPEVTQTPSHQVTQMGQEVILRCVPISNHLYFYWYRQILGQKVEFLVSFYNNEISEKSEIFDDQFSVERPDGSNFTLKIRSTKLEDSAMYFCASSAYNEQFFGPGTRLTVL.

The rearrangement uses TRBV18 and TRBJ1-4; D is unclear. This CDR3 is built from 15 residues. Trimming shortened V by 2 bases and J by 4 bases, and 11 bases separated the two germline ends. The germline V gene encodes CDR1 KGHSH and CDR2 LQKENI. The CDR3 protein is CASSPIAAYNEKLFF. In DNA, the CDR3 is TGTGCCAGCTCACCAATCGCGGCGTATAATGAAAAACTGTTTTTT.

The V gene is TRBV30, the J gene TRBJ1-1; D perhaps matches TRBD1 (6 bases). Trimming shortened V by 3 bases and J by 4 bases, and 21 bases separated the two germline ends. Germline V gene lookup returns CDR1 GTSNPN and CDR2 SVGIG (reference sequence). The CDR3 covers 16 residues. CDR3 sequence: CAWRARGGISSTEAFF. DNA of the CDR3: TGTGCCTGGAGAGCCAGGGGAGGGATATCTAGCACTGAAGCTTTCTTT. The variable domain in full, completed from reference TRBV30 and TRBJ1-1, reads SQTIHQWPATLVQPVGSPLSLECTVEGTSNPNLYWYRQAAGRGLQLLFYSVGIGQISSEVPQNLSASRPQDRQFILSSKKLLLSDSGFYLCAWRARGGISSTEAFFGQGTRLTVV.

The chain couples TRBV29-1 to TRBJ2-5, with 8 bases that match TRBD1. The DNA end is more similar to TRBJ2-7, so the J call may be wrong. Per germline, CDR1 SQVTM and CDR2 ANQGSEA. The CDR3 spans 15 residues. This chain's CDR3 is CSVLGDGQGNYEQYF. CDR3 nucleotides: TGCAGCGTTCTCGGTGATGGACAGGGCAACTACGAGCAGTACTTC.

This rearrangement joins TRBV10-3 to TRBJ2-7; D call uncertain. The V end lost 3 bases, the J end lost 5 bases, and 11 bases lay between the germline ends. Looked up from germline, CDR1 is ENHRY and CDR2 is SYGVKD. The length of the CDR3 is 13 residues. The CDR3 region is CAISDEDWDEQYF. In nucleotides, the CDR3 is TGTGCCATCAGTGATGAGGATTGGGACGAGCAGTACTTC.

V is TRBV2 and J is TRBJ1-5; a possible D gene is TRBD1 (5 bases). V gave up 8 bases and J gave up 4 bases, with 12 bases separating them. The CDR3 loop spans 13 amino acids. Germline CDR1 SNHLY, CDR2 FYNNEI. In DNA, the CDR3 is TGTGCCAGCGGTACAGGCCCAAATCAGCCCCAGCATTTT. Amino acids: CASGTGPNQPQHF.

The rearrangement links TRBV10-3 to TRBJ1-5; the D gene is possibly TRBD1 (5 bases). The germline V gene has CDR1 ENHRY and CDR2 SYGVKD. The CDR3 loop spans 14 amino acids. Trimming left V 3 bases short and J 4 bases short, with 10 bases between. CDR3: CAISESRANQPQHF. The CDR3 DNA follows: TGTGCCATCAGTGAATCCAGGGCAAATCAGCCCCAGCATTTT.

The CDR3 DNA follows: TGCGCCAGCAGCTTGTCGACGGGTGAAAGCGGCTACACCTTC. It specifies CASSLSTGESGYTF. The chain uses TRBV5-1 and TRBJ1-2; unclear D gene. This CDR3 has 14 residues. Trimming shortened V by 1 base and J by 8 bases, and 15 bases separated the two germline ends. Per germline, CDR1 SGHRS and CDR2 YFSETQ.